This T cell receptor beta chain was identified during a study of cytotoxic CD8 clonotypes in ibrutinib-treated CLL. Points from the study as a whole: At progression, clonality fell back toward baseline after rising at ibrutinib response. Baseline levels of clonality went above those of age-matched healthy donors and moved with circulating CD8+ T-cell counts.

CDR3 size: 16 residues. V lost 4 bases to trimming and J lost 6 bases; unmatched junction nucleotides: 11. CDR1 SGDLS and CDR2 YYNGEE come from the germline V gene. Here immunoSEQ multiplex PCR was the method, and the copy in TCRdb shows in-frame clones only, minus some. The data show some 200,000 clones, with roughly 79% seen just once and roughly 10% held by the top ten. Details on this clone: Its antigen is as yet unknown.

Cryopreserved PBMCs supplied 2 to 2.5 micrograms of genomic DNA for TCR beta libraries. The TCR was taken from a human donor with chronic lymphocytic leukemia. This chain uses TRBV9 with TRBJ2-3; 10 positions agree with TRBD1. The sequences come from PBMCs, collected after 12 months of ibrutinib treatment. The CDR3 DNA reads TGTGCCAGCAGCTTAAAGACAGGGGGCTGGGTGGATACGCAGTATTTT. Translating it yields CASSLKTGGWVDTQYF.